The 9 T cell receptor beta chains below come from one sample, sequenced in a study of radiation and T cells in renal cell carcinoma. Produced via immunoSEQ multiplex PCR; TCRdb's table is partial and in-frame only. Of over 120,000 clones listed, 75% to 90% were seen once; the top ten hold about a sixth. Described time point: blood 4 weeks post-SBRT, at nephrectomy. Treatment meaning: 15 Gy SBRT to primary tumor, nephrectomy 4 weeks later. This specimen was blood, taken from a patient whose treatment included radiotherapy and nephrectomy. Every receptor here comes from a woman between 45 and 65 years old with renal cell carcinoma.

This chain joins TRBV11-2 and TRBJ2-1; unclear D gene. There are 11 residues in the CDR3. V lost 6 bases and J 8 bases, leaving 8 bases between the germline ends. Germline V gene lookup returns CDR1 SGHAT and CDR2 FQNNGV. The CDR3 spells CASRSGHEQFF. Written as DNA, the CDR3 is TGTGCCAGCAGGTCGGGTCATGAGCAGTTCTTC.

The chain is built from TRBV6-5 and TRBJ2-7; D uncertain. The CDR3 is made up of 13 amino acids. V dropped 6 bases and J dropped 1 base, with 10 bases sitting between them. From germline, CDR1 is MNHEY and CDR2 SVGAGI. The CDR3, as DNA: TGTGCCAGCAGCCAGAGAGAGTCCTACGAGCAGTACTTC. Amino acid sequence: CASSQRESYEQYF.

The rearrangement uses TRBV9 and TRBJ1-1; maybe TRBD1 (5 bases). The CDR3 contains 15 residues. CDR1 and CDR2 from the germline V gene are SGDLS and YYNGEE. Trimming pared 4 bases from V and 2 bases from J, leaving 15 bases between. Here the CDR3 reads CASSPDVGPNTEAFF. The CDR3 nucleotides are TGTGCCAGCAGCCCAGATGTGGGACCTAACACTGAAGCTTTCTTT. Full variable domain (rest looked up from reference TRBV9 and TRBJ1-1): DSGVTQTPKHLITATGQRVTLRCSPRSGDLSVYWYQQSLDQGLQFLIQYYNGEERAKGNILERFSAQQFPDLHSELNLSSLELGDSALYFCASSPDVGPNTEAFFGQGTRLTVV.

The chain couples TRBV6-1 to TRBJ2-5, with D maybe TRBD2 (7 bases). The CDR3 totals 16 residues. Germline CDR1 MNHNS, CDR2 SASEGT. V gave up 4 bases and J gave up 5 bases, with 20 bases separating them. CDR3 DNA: TGTGCCAGCAGTGTTTCCTTGGGGGGGCGTGAGGAGACCCAGTACTTC. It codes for CASSVSLGGREETQYF.

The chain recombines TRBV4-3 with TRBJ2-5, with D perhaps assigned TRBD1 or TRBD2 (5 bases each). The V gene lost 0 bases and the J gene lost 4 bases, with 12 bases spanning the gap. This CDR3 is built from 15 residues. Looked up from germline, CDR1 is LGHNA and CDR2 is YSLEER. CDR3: CASSQDEGMGETQYF. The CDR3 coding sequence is TGCGCCAGCAGCCAAGATGAGGGGATGGGAGAGACCCAGTACTTC.

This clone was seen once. The CDR3, as DNA: TGTGCCATCAGTGATGGGAAGAGGAGCTCTGGAAACACCATATATTTT. It codes for CAISDGKRSSGNTIYF. The chain is built from TRBV10-3 and TRBJ1-3; D call uncertain. CDR1 is ENHRY, CDR2 SYGVKD, per germline. This CDR3 contains 16 residues. Trimming pared 3 bases from V and 0 bases from J, leaving 12 bases between.

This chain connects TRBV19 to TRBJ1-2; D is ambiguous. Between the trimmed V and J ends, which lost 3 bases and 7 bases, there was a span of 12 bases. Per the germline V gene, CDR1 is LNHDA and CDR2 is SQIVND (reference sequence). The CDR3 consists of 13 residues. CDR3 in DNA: TGTGCCAGTAGTATCGGAACGAGTTCTGGCTACACCTTC. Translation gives CASSIGTSSGYTF.

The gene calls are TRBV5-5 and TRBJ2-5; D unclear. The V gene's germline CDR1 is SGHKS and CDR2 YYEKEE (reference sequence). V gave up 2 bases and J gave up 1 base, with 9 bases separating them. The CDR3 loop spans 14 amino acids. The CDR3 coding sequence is TGTGCCAGCAGCTTCTCGCGGTCCCAAGAGACCCAGTACTTC. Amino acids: CASSFSRSQETQYF.

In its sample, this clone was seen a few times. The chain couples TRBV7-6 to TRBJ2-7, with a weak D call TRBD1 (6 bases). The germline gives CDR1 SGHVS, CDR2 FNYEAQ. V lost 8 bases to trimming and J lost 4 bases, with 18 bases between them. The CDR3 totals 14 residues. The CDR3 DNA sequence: TGTGCCAGCGCCCCCCCCGGCAGGGGATACGAGCAGTACTTC. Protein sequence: CASAPPGRGYEQYF.